This paragraph covers one TCR beta chain sequence. The antigen remains unidentified. The germline CDR1 and CDR2 sequences are MNHEY and SVGAGI. CDR3 length equals 15 residues. V was trimmed by 6 bases and J by 0 bases, leaving 12 bases between them. This sample is drawn from a study of beta chain features in type 1 diabetes. Study-wide results and limits: When Type 1 diabetes patients were examined, their TCRB CDR3s proved moderately but significantly shorter in all four CD4+ subsets.

Expressed TCRB transcripts got sequenced, as all isolated RNA was reverse transcribed. Repertoires were generated with immunoSEQ multiplex PCR, while TCRdb's copy carries only in-frame clones and drops some. The repertoire holds 150,000 to 180,000 clones, about a tenth seen once, with approximately 0.5% in the top ten. The chain joins TRBV6-5 to TRBJ2-4; D call uncertain. What was sequenced was central memory CD4+ T cells from blood. The TCR comes from a man aged 25 to 40 with type 1 diabetes. CDR3 protein: CASSSNTVAKNIQYF. In nucleotides, the CDR3 is TGTGCCAGCAGCTCCAATACGGTAGCCAAAAACATTCAGTACTTC.